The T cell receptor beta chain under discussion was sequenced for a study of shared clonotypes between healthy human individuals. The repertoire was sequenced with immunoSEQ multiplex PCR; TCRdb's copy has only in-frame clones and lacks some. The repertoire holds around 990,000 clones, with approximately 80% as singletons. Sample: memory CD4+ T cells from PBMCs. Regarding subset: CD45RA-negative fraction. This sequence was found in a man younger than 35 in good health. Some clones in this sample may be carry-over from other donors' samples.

CDR3 in amino acids: CAWSVGVETQYF. DNA of the CDR3: TGTGCCTGGAGTGTGGGGGTTGAGACCCAGTACTTC. The chain joins TRBV30 to TRBJ2-5; tentatively, D is TRBD1 or TRBD2 (5 bases each). V was clipped by 0 bases and J by 5 bases, with 7 bases between them. Germline assignment: CDR1 GTSNPN and CDR2 SVGIG (reference sequence). The CDR3 length is 12 residues.